These T cell receptor beta chains were read from a single sample in a study of early T cells in non-severe SARS-CoV-2 infection. TCRdb reanalysed the 5' RACE reads using MiXCR and keeps one entry per CDR3 protein. The sample lists fewer than 65,000 distinct CDR3 sequences; roughly a tenth were seen once. Sequencing was done on a sample of whole blood. The receptors were gathered from an adult who was a healthcare worker with PCR-confirmed SARS-CoV-2 infection or an uninfected control (not recorded which). Each CDR3 is given with its conserved first and last residue. A D gene is named only where the DNA matches it firmly. Size tells how often a clone was seen (once, few, many) or the class of an expanded clone, and some rows leave it out.

>many|NA|TRBJ2-1|TRBV18
CASSPLGSSYNEQFF
TGTGCCAGCTCACCCCTGGGCAGTTCCTACAATGAGCAGTTCTTC
>few|NA|TRBJ2-3|TRBV20-1
CSANVRGQDTQYF
TGCAGTGCTAACGTGCGGGGCCAAGATACGCAGTATTTT
>few|NA|TRBJ2-1|TRBV5-1
CASSPPSESSYNEQFF
TGCGCCAGCAGCCCCCCCAGCGAGAGCTCCTACAATGAGCAGTTCTTC
>many|NA|TRBJ1-1|TRBV30
CAFDTNTEAFF
TGTGCCTTTGATACCAACACTGAAGCTTTCTTT
>few|NA|TRBJ2-5|TRBV11-2
CASSLVSGRGPFRETQYF
TGTGCCAGCAGCTTAGTTTCTGGACGGGGCCCTTTCCGGGAGACCCAGTACTTC
>NA|TRBD1|TRBJ1-2|TRBV5-1
CASGGDRTNYGYTF
TGCGCCAGCGGAGGGGACAGAACTAACTATGGCTACACCTTC
>many|NA|TRBJ2-6|TRBV12-3/TRBV12-4
CASRRFSGANVLTF
TGTGCCAGCAGACGGTTCTCTGGGGCCAACGTCCTGACTTTC
>many|TRBD2|TRBJ2-4|TRBV11-3
CASSLTSGSNIQYF
TGTGCCAGCAGCTTGACTAGCGGGAGTAACATTCAGTACTTC
>many|NA|TRBJ2-7|TRBV29-1
CSASAGGSGEQYF
TGCAGCGCGTCCGCTGGGGGCTCGGGCGAGCAGTACTTC
>NA|TRBD1|TRBJ2-1|TRBV9
CASSEGTGDYNEQFF
TGTGCCAGCAGCGAGGGGACAGGTGATTACAATGAGCAGTTCTTC
>many|NA|TRBJ1-5|TRBV12-3/TRBV12-4
CASRDRTYQPQHF
TGTGCCAGCAGGGATCGAACTTATCAGCCCCAGCATTTT
>many|NA|TRBJ2-5|TRBV2
CASRATAPRQETQYF
TGTGCCAGCAGAGCGACAGCCCCAAGGCAAGAGACCCAGTACTTC
>many|TRBD1|TRBJ2-5|TRBV19
CASSIGGQVGRETQYF
TGTGCCAGTAGTATAGGGGGACAGGTTGGAAGAGAGACCCAGTACTTC
>few|NA|TRBJ1-1|TRBV5-1
CASSFQGRNTEAFF
TGCGCCAGCAGCTTTCAGGGGAGGAACACTGAAGCTTTCTTT
>NA|NA|TRBJ1-2|TRBV4-1
CASSQDRRGYTF
TGCGCCAGCAGCCAAGATCGAAGGGGCTACACCTTC
>many|NA|TRBJ1-3|TRBV5-1
CASSSGAHISGNTIYF
TGCGCCAGCAGCTCCGGGGCTCACATCTCTGGAAACACCATATATTTT
>NA|NA|TRBJ2-3|TRBV9
CASSVDQVRNTDTQYF
TGTGCCAGCAGCGTAGACCAGGTCCGAAACACAGATACGCAGTATTTT
>many|NA|TRBJ1-1|TRBV6-2/TRBV6-3
CASSWTDGTEAFF
TGTGCCAGCAGTTGGACAGATGGCACTGAAGCTTTCTTT
>many|NA|TRBJ2-2|TRBV12-3/TRBV12-4
CASGGNTGELFF
TGTGCCAGCGGGGGGAACACCGGGGAGCTGTTTTTT
>NA|TRBD2|TRBJ2-1|TRBV6-1
CASTSLPSGSSYNEQFF
TGTGCCAGCACTTCCCTCCCTAGCGGGAGCTCCTACAATGAGCAGTTCTTC
>many|NA|TRBJ2-3|TRBV4-1
CASSQGLLAVSTDTQYF
TGCGCCAGCAGCCAAGGGCTCCTAGCTGTTAGCACAGATACGCAGTATTTT
>few|NA|TRBJ1-1|TRBV12-3/TRBV12-4
CASSLSLGGGNTEAFF
TGTGCCAGCAGTTTAAGTCTCGGCGGGGGTAACACTGAAGCTTTCTTT
>many|TRBD2|TRBJ2-7|TRBV29-1
CSVGLGLAGVPYEQYF
TGCAGCGTTGGTCTAGGACTAGCGGGAGTTCCCTACGAGCAGTACTTC
>NA|NA|TRBJ1-4|TRBV6-1
CASTGHTNEKLFF
TGTGCCAGCACGGGCCACACTAATGAAAAACTGTTTTTT
>NA|NA|TRBJ2-1|TRBV9
CASSDLRRNEQFF
TGTGCCAGCAGCGACCTTAGACGGAATGAGCAGTTCTTC
>NA|NA|TRBJ1-3|TRBV29-1
CSFLSGNTIYF
TGCAGCTTTCTATCTGGAAACACCATATATTTT
>NA|NA|TRBJ2-3|TRBV5-1
CASSLEMGNTQYF
TGCGCCAGCAGCTTGGAAATGGGAAATACGCAGTATTTT
>NA|NA|TRBJ2-1|TRBV5-1
CASSPRAENNEQFF
TGCGCCAGCAGCCCCCGGGCGGAGAACAATGAGCAGTTCTTC
>few|NA|TRBJ2-7|TRBV6-5
CASSYKFAGTYEQYF
TGTGCCAGCAGTTACAAATTTGCGGGGACCTACGAGCAGTACTTC
>many|NA|TRBJ2-5|TRBV11-2
CASSLGLSQETQYF
TGTGCCAGCAGCCTGGGACTGTCTCAAGAGACCCAGTACTTC